Listed below are T cell receptor beta chains from one sample, sequenced in a study of cytomegalovirus exposure and HLA in healthy donors. Repertoires were generated with immunoSEQ multiplex PCR, while TCRdb's copy carries only in-frame clones and drops some. Of 140,000 or so clones listed, 82% are singletons. Specimen: PBMCs. These receptors were taken from a woman aged 55-70 years in good health and CMV-seropositive. Both conserved end residues are part of each CDR3. D genes are given only for firm matches. Rows may omit the clone size; those that give it use once, few, many or a size class.

d_call	v_call	clone_size	j_call	cdr3_aa
TRBD2	TRBV7-8	.	TRBJ2-5	CASSLGLAGEETQYF
TRBD2	TRBV2	.	TRBJ2-3	CASSGTSGSAADTQYF
.	TRBV6-5	.	TRBJ2-5	CASSSPRQDSSETQYF
.	TRBV19	.	TRBJ2-1	CASRDMNEQFF
.	TRBV11-2	.	TRBJ2-3	CASSNRDTLTDTQYF
.	TRBV5-4	.	TRBJ2-5	CASSLYETQYF
TRBD1	TRBV2	.	TRBJ1-1	CASSSTGSTEAFF
.	TRBV5-6	.	TRBJ1-3	CASSLPTGAGNTIYF
.	TRBV15	.	TRBJ2-7	CATSRVQGGGSYEQYF
.	TRBV5-4	.	TRBJ2-3	CASSSAAIGTLTDTQYF
.	TRBV29-1	.	TRBJ1-2	CSVEDRFGYTF
TRBD1	TRBV27	few	TRBJ2-1	CASRDRAWSNEQFF
.	TRBV9	.	TRBJ1-3	CASSRSGVGNTIYF
TRBD2	TRBV4-1	.	TRBJ2-5	CASSQRLASDQETQYF
.	TRBV6-5	.	TRBJ2-7	CASSWGVAYEQYF
.	TRBV6-5	.	TRBJ1-5	CASSIQGTQPQHF
TRBD1	TRBV7-9	.	TRBJ1-2	CASSLKGPGQGSGYTF
TRBD2	TRBV5-4	once	TRBJ2-7	CASSLAGGGLYEQYF
.	TRBV30	.	TRBJ1-2	CAWSTTGLGYTF
.	TRBV4-2	.	TRBJ2-5	CASSLLSGGQETQYF
TRBD2	TRBV5-4	.	TRBJ2-1	CASSNLAGGSYNEQFF
.	TRBV7-8	once	TRBJ1-2	CASSSAPQGGGYTF
.	TRBV7-3	.	TRBJ2-1	CASRAPGFNEQFF
.	TRBV29-1	.	TRBJ1-2	CSVEERRLLGGYTF